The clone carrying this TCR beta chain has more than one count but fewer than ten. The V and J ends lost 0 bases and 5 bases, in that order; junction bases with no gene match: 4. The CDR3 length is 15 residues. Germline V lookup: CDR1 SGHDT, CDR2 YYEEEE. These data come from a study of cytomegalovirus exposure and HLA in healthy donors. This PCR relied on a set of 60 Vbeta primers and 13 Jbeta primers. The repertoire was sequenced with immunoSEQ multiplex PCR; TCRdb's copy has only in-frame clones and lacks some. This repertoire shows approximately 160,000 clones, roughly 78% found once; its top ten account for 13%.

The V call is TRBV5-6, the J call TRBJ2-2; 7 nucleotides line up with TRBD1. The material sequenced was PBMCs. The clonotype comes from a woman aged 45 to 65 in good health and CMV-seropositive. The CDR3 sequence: CASSLVQGWTGELFF. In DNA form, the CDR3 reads TGTGCCAGCAGCTTGGTACAGGGGTGGACCGGGGAGCTGTTTTTT.